This entry features one T cell receptor beta chain sequence. Its cognate antigen is unknown. The sample carries other DNA sequences with the same CDR3. Profiled with immunoSEQ multiplex PCR; TCRdb holds only in-frame clones, not every one. Altogether about 350,000 clones are present, about 89% being singletons, with the ten largest covering roughly 5%. The data were taken from a study of Ad26.COV2.S vaccination and SARS-CoV-2 variants. Study-wide findings and caveats: Breadth measured for non-spike TCRs was similar across vaccine and placebo recipients.

Described treatment: around 19 received Ad26.COV2.S at low or high dose, single or two shots; about 5 received placebo; per-sample allocation not given. Sampling occurred on day 63 after the first vaccine or placebo injection. This CDR3 spans 13 amino acids. Germline V gene data show CDR1 as GTSNPN and CDR2 as SVGIG (reference sequence). The germline V and J ends were trimmed by 1 base and 5 bases, with 9 bases remaining between them. This clonotype was obtained from a person aged 18 to 59 who received the Ad26.COV2.S COVID-19 vaccine or a placebo. The genes are TRBV30 and TRBJ1-5, with D possibly matching TRBD1 (5 bases). Sequenced here: peripheral blood, sampled in a trial of Ad26.COV2.S vaccine versus placebo. This CDR3 is CAWSADRDQPQHF. The CDR3 coding sequence is TGTGCCTGGAGTGCTGACAGAGATCAGCCCCAGCATTTT.